These 16 T cell receptor beta chains share one sample of origin, sequenced in a study of resident and recirculating memory T cells in vitiligo. The assay was immunoSEQ multiplex PCR, and TCRdb's table has in-frame clones only and misses some. The table has some 70,000 clones, 91% seen once; the top ten hold less than 5.5%. The specimen was blood. The receptors stem from a male donor with vitiligo.

CDR3 bases: TGTGCCAGCAGGAGACTAGATGAGGAGACCCAGTACTTC. Amino acid sequence: CASRRLDEETQYF. The V and J genes are TRBV6-1 and TRBJ2-5; maybe TRBD2 (6 bases). In germline, CDR1 is MNHNS, CDR2 SASEGT. V dropped 6 bases and J dropped 5 bases, with 13 bases sitting between them. The CDR3 is made up of 13 amino acids.

The chain has TRBV28 and TRBJ1-5; 7 bases align to TRBD1. This CDR3 has 20 amino acids. Germline-derived CDR1 and CDR2 are MDHEN and SYDVKM. Trimming took 3 bases from V and 1 from J; bases not matched to a gene: 18. The CDR3 sequence is CASSFSRTGLHSRSNQPQHF. The CDR3 DNA reads TGTGCCAGCAGTTTTAGTCGGACAGGCCTTCATTCTCGGAGCAATCAGCCCCAGCATTTT. The complete variable domain, with remaining parts taken from reference TRBV28 and TRBJ1-5, reads DVKVTQSSRYLVKRTGEKVFLECVQDMDHENMFWYRQDPGLGLRLIYFSYDVKMKEKGDIPEGYSVSREKKERFSLILESASTNQTSMYLCASSFSRTGLHSRSNQPQHFGDGTRLSIL.

CDR3 in DNA: TGTGCCAGCAGCTCGGGGGATCAGCCCCAGCATTTT. This codes for CASSSGDQPQHF. V is TRBV7-2 and J is TRBJ1-5; weak D call: TRBD1 (5 bases). The CDR3 spans 12 residues. Germline V gene data show CDR1 as SGHTA and CDR2 as FQGNSA. V was trimmed by 4 bases and J by 5 bases, leaving 6 bases between them. The full variable domain, with the rest looked up from reference TRBV7-2 and TRBJ1-5, is GAGVSQSPSNKVTEKGKDVELRCDPISGHTALYWYRQSLGQGLEFLIYFQGNSAPDKSGLPSDRFSAERTGGSVSTLTIQRTQQEDSAVYLCASSSGDQPQHFGDGTRLSIL.

This rearrangement joins TRBV5-4 to TRBJ1-1; D possibly corresponds to TRBD1 (5 bases). Between the trimmed V and J ends, which lost 0 bases and 5 bases, there was a span of 11 bases. This CDR3 comprises 14 residues. Looked up from germline, CDR1 is SGHNT and CDR2 is YYREEE (reference sequence). The CDR3 bases are TGTGCCAGCAGCTTGGTCCGGGGGGGGACTGAAGCTTTCTTT. Amino acids: CASSLVRGGTEAFF.

The V and J genes are TRBV6-1 and TRBJ1-2, with 7 positions matching TRBD1. In germline, CDR1 is MNHNS, CDR2 SASEGT. V lost 3 bases and J lost 5; bases outside the gene matches: 9. The CDR3 covers 15 residues. The CDR3 DNA is TGTGCCAGCAGTGATCAATGGGACAGACGGTATGGCTACACCTTC. Protein product: CASSDQWDRRYGYTF.

The rearrangement joins TRBV7-2 to TRBJ1-5; D ambiguous. V was trimmed by 7 bases and J by 2 bases, leaving 6 bases between them. CDR3 length equals 12 residues. The V gene's germline CDR1 is SGHTA and CDR2 FQGNSA. CDR3 region: CASTQGNQPQHF. Written as DNA, the CDR3 is TGTGCCAGCACGCAGGGCAATCAGCCCCAGCATTTT.

This clone was detected once. V usage is TRBV2 and J usage is TRBJ1-1, with a weak D call TRBD1 (6 bases). Germline lookup yields CDR1 SNHLY and CDR2 FYNNEI. The CDR3 is made up of 15 amino acids. V shed 5 bases and J shed 7 bases, with 20 bases lying between them. This CDR3 is CASSPRGSDGDEAFF. CDR3 nucleotide sequence: TGTGCCAGCAGTCCAAGGGGGTCGGACGGTGATGAAGCTTTCTTT.

V is TRBV6-1 and J is TRBJ2-7; D remains ambiguous. This CDR3 is built from 11 residues. In germline, CDR1 is MNHNS, CDR2 SASEGT. V was cut by 7 bases and J by 9 bases, with 13 bases left in between. CDR3 residues: CASTETRLQYF. In DNA, the CDR3 is TGTGCCAGCACTGAGACTCGCCTGCAGTACTTC.

This clone came up once. This chain links TRBV10-3 with TRBJ2-3; TRBD2 aligns across 8 bases. The CDR3 sequence is 13 residues long. Germline trimming cut 8 bases from V and 3 bases from J; bases unmatched to any gene: 4. In germline, CDR1 is ENHRY, CDR2 SYGVKD. The CDR3 bases are TGTGCCATCGGAGCGGGGGTAACAGATACGCAGTATTTT. Encoded protein: CAIGAGVTDTQYF.

This chain joins TRBV7-9 and TRBJ2-7; D may be TRBD2 (6 bases). The V end was cut by 0 bases, the J end by 0 bases, with 9 bases between. There are 15 residues in the CDR3. The germline CDR1 and CDR2 sequences are SEHNR and FQNEAQ (reference sequence). For the CDR3, the DNA is TGTGCCAGCAGCTTAGCGCGGGGAAGCTCCTACGAGCAGTACTTC. Translated: CASSLARGSSYEQYF.

The J gene is TRBJ2-7, the V gene TRBV6-5, with 7 positions matching TRBD2. CDR3 size: 15 residues. V lost 2 bases, J lost 0 bases, and 4 bases stayed unmatched. The germline gives CDR1 MNHEY, CDR2 SVGAGI. The CDR3 region has the DNA TGTGCCAGCAGTTACGGCGGGGGTCCCTCCTACGAGCAGTACTTC. Translating gives CASSYGGGPSYEQYF.

The chain couples TRBV9 to TRBJ1-5; the match to TRBD1 covers 7 bases. CDR3 length: 14 residues. The V gene end was trimmed by 3 bases and the J gene end by 5 bases; junction bases not matched to a gene: 5. Germline lookup yields CDR1 SGDLS and CDR2 YYNGEE. CDR3 DNA: TGTGCCAGCAGCGCTACAGGGGACCATCAGCCCCAGCATTTT. It translates to CASSATGDHQPQHF.

V usage is TRBV7-2 and J usage is TRBJ1-2, with D maybe TRBD1 (5 bases). The CDR3 extends over 15 amino acids. Germline V CDR1 and CDR2: SGHTA, FQGNSA. Trimming stripped 1 base from V and 4 bases from J, with 13 bases between. The CDR3 region has the DNA TGTGCCAGCAGCTTAGGTGCGGGGGTGGGCTATGGCTACACCTTC. This encodes CASSLGAGVGYGYTF. Based on the CDR3 plus reference TRBV7-2 and TRBJ1-2, the full variable domain is GAGVSQSPSNKVTEKGKDVELRCDPISGHTALYWYRQSLGQGLEFLIYFQGNSAPDKSGLPSDRFSAERTGGSVSTLTIQRTQQEDSAVYLCASSLGAGVGYGYTFGSGTRLTVV.

The rearrangement uses TRBV28 and TRBJ2-2; D is undetermined. Germline V gene sequence: CDR1 MDHEN, CDR2 SYDVKM. V gave up 6 bases and J gave up 5 bases, with 10 bases separating them. The CDR3 is 13 residues long. This CDR3 reads CASSYISTGELFF. The CDR3 DNA follows: TGTGCCAGCAGCTATATAAGTACCGGGGAGCTGTTTTTT.

This sequence joins TRBV14 and TRBJ2-1; D might be TRBD2 (6 bases). Germline V gene sequence: CDR1 SGHDN, CDR2 FVKESK. The CDR3 is 17 amino acids. V gave up 2 bases and J gave up 1 base, with 15 bases separating them. Here the CDR3 reads CASSQWGVGGSYNEQFF. The CDR3 DNA reads as TGTGCCAGCAGCCAATGGGGGGTAGGTGGGTCCTACAATGAGCAGTTCTTC. Full variable domain (remainder filled in from reference TRBV14 and TRBJ2-1): EAGVTQFPSHSVIEKGQTVTLRCDPISGHDNLYWYRRVMGKEIKFLLHFVKESKQDESGMPNNRFLAERTGGTYSTLKVQPAELEDSGVYFCASSQWGVGGSYNEQFFGPGTRLTVL.

The J gene is TRBJ2-7, the V gene TRBV27; 13 positions match TRBD2. V lost 5 bases to trimming and J lost 2 bases; unmatched junction nucleotides: 6. The germline gives CDR1 MNHEY, CDR2 SMNVEV (reference sequence). The CDR3 runs 16 residues. The CDR3 DNA reads as TGTGCCAGCAGTACCGGACTAGCGGGGGCCCCCTACGAGCAGTACTTC. It is translated as CASSTGLAGAPYEQYF.